These 17 T cell receptor beta chains came from one sample sequenced in a study of control samples from healthy donors and cancer patients. Sequencing used immunoSEQ multiplex PCR; TCRdb keeps in-frame clones, though not all of them. The profile shows tens of thousands of clones, about nine tenths of them singletons. Sample: PBMCs. Source of these receptors: a woman aged 45-60 years with colorectal cancer.

The chain combines TRBV7-9 with TRBJ2-1; 9 bases are a match to TRBD1. Germline assignment: CDR1 SEHNR and CDR2 FQNEAQ (reference sequence). With 5 bases clipped from V and 6 bases from J, the junction kept 5 bases outside the gene matches. The CDR3 loop spans 14 amino acids. CDR3 nucleotide sequence: TGTGCCAGCAGCGAGAGGGACAGGGTCAATGAGCAGTTCTTC. Protein sequence: CASSERDRVNEQFF.

The chain carries TRBV12-3 or TRBV12-4 and TRBJ1-1; 8 nucleotides agree with TRBD1. CDR3 length equals 13 residues. Trimming at V came to 7 bases and at J to 8 bases, leaving 9 bases not matched to a gene. CDR3 nucleotides: TGTGCCAGCACCCCGGGACAGGCGAGGGAAGCTTTCTTT. This encodes CASTPGQAREAFF.

The chain is built from TRBV4-3 and TRBJ2-5, with a possible D match to TRBD1 (5 bases). Germline V gene lookup returns CDR1 LGHNA and CDR2 YSLEER. The CDR3 covers 13 residues. Trimming removed 1 base at V and 5 bases at J, with 8 bases between. The CDR3 DNA reads as TGCGCCAGCAGCCAAGGGCCAGGGGAGACCCAGTACTTC. Amino acids: CASSQGPGETQYF.

The V gene is TRBV19, the J gene TRBJ2-7; D ambiguous. The CDR3 totals 16 residues. Trimming shortened V by 3 bases and J by 0 bases, and 15 bases separated the two germline ends. CDR1 LNHDA and CDR2 SQIVND come from the germline V gene (reference sequence). CDR3 loop: CASSMSADQSSYEQYV. CDR3 in DNA: TGTGCCAGTAGTATGTCCGCTGACCAGAGCTCCTACGAGCAGTACGTC.

This clone was detected only once. The CDR3 DNA follows: TGTGCCAGCAGCCCCGCCCGGACAGTCTATGGCTACACCTTC. This translates into CASSPARTVYGYTF. The V call is TRBV7-2, the J call TRBJ1-2, with TRBD1 as a possible D gene (6 bases). The CDR3 covers 14 residues. V was trimmed by 5 bases and J by 4 bases, leaving 14 bases between them. The germline V gene has CDR1 SGHTA and CDR2 FQGNSA.

V is TRBV4-1 and J is TRBJ1-4; no firm D call. Trimming left V 1 base short and J 5 bases short, with 8 bases between. The V gene's germline CDR1 is MGHRA and CDR2 YSYEKL. The CDR3 is 14 residues long. CDR3: CASSQGRVNEKLFF. Written as DNA, the CDR3 is TGCGCCAGCAGCCAAGGACGGGTAAATGAAAAACTGTTTTTT.

CDR3 sequence (DNA): TGTGCCAGCTTCGCACTAGCGAGCGATGAGCAGTTCTTC. This sequence encodes CASFALASDEQFF. The chain carries TRBV27 and TRBJ2-1; 7 bases map to TRBD2. CDR1 and CDR2 from the germline V gene are MNHEY and SMNVEV (reference sequence). This CDR3 has 13 residues. V shed 8 bases, J shed 8 bases, and the junction held 9 bases outside the gene matches.

This chain uses TRBV7-8 with TRBJ2-3, with TRBD2 matching over 9 bases. J gave up 6 bases and V 1 base, and 8 bases lay outside the gene matches. Germline CDR1 reads SGHVS; CDR2 reads FQNEAQ. This CDR3 comprises 16 residues. CDR3 region: CASSLVLAGSGDTQYF. CDR3 nucleotides: TGTGCCAGCAGCTTAGTACTAGCGGGCTCGGGGGATACGCAGTATTTT.

The V and J genes are TRBV9 and TRBJ2-2; D not resolved. Per the germline V gene, CDR1 is SGDLS and CDR2 is YYNGEE. CDR3 length equals 13 residues. V was cut by 5 bases and J by 7 bases, with 12 bases left in between. Here the CDR3 DNA reads TGTGCCAGCAGTTCGACATTTAGCGGGGAGCTGTTTTTT. Encoded protein: CASSSTFSGELFF.

This sequence joins TRBV19 and TRBJ1-2; possible D gene TRBD1, 6 bases. This CDR3 has 13 residues. From germline, CDR1 is LNHDA and CDR2 SQIVND (reference sequence). The V end lost 6 bases, the J end lost 4 bases, and 12 bases lay between the germline ends. The CDR3 protein is CASSPTGLYGYTF. Here the CDR3 DNA reads TGTGCCAGTAGCCCCACAGGGCTCTATGGCTACACCTTC.

The gene calls are TRBV30 and TRBJ2-5; D perhaps matches TRBD2 (6 bases). The CDR3 spans 16 residues. The V gene lost 4 bases and the J gene lost 4 bases, with 22 bases spanning the gap. Germline CDR1 and CDR2: GTSNPN and SVGIG (reference sequence). The CDR3 sequence is CAWMTGIGTGGETQYF. CDR3 DNA: TGTGCCTGGATGACCGGGATAGGGACTGGAGGAGAGACCCAGTACTTC.

The chain links TRBV3-1 (or the pseudogene TRBV3-2) to TRBJ1-6; maybe TRBD1 (5 bases). This CDR3 is 15 amino acids long. V lost 0 bases and J 7 bases, leaving 10 bases between the germline ends. Germline values: CDR1 LGHDT, CDR2 YNNKEL (reference sequence). CDR3 DNA sequence: TGTGCCAGCAGCCAAGAAGGGGACTGGAATTCACCCCTCCACTTT. Protein: CASSQEGDWNSPLHF.

This clone has a single count. This sequence joins TRBV5-1 and TRBJ2-3; 7 bases agree with TRBD1. CDR3 size: 16 residues. Trimming at V came to 0 bases and at J to 3 bases, leaving 7 bases not matched to a gene. Germline CDR1 SGHRS, CDR2 YFSETQ. CDR3 nucleotides: TGCGCCAGCAGCTTGGGGGACAGAGCCTTTACAGATACGCAGTATTTT. This encodes CASSLGDRAFTDTQYF.

V gene TRBV30 combines with J gene TRBJ1-1; 10 bases map to TRBD1. With V trimmed by 7 bases and J by 1 base, 9 bases remained unmatched. This CDR3 has 15 residues. Germline CDR1 reads GTSNPN; CDR2 reads SVGIG (reference sequence). CDR3 amino acids: CALTGDRGWNTEAFF. As DNA, the CDR3 is TGTGCCTTGACCGGGGACAGGGGTTGGAACACTGAAGCTTTCTTT.

This clone appeared a few times. The chain couples TRBV24-1 to TRBJ2-1; tentatively, D is TRBD2 (7 bases). The V gene lost 4 bases and the J gene lost 10 bases, with 16 bases spanning the gap. Germline CDR1 KGHDR, CDR2 SFDVKD. This CDR3 region has 14 residues. The DNA of the CDR3 is TGTGCCACCAGTGAAAGGGGGGGAAGCAAGGAGCAGTTCTTC. It is translated as CATSERGGSKEQFF.

A note on this clone: A junction boundary mismatches the germline segment, possibly from a read error. The V and J genes are TRBV5-8 and TRBJ1-2; D gene ambiguous. Germline V lookup: CDR1 SGHTS, CDR2 YDEGEE. This CDR3 has 13 amino acids. The CDR3 region has the DNA TGTGCCAGCATCTTGACGGGGTCGTATGGCTACACCTTC. Translating gives CASILTGSYGYTF.

This rearrangement joins TRBV25-1 to TRBJ1-6, with D unclear. The CDR3 is 14 amino acids. V was trimmed by 1 base and J by 7 bases, leaving 8 bases between them. Germline assignment: CDR1 MGHDK and CDR2 SYGVNS. CDR3 in DNA: TGTGCCAGCAGTGAATTTTTAAGGAATTCACCCCTCCACTTT. Amino acid sequence: CASSEFLRNSPLHF.